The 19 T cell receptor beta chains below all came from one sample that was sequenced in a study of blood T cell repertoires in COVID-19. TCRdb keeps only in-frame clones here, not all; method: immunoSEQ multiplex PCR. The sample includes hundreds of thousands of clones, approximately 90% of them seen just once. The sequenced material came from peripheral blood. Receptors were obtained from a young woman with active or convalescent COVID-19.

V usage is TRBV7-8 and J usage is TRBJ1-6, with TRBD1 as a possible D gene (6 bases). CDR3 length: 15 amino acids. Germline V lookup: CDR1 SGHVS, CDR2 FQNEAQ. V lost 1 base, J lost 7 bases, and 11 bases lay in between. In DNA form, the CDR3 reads TGTGCCAGCAGCTTAGTGGCCCAGGGGAATTCACCCCTCCACTTT. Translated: CASSLVAQGNSPLHF.

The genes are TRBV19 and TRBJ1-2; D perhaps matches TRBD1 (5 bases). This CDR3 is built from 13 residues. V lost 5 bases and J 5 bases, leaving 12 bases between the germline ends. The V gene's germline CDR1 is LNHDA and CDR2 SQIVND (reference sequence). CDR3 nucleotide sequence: TGTGCCAGTAGTCCATCGGACACGTATGGCTACACCTTC. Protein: CASSPSDTYGYTF.

The CDR3 nucleotides are TGTGCCAGCAGCTTACAGGGAGGAGGCCAGTACTTC. This encodes CASSLQGGGQYF. This chain uses TRBV7-6 with TRBJ2-5; maybe TRBD2 (6 bases). The germline CDR1 and CDR2 sequences are SGHVS and FNYEAQ. The CDR3 has 12 residues. V lost 2 bases and J lost 10, with 11 bases in between.

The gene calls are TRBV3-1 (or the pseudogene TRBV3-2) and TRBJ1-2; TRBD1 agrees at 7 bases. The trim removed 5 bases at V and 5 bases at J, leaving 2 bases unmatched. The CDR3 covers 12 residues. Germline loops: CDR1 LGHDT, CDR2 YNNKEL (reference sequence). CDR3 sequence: CASSADRYGYTF. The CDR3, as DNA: TGTGCCAGCAGCGCGGACAGGTATGGCTACACCTTC.

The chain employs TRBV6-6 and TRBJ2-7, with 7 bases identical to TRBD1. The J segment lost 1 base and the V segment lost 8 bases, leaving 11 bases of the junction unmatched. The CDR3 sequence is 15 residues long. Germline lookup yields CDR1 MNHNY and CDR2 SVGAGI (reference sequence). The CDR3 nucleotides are TGTGCCAGCGGAACCGGACAGGCGCCTTCCTACGAGCAGTACTTC. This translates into CASGTGQAPSYEQYF.

CDR3: CASSPLQGGGYTF. The CDR3 DNA follows: TGTGCCAGCTCACCTTTACAGGGGGGTGGCTACACCTTC. The chain recombines TRBV18 with TRBJ1-2, with TRBD1 identical over 8 bases. The V gene end was trimmed by 3 bases and the J gene end by 7 bases; junction bases not matched to a gene: 4. Per germline, CDR1 KGHSH and CDR2 LQKENI. The CDR3 is made up of 13 amino acids.

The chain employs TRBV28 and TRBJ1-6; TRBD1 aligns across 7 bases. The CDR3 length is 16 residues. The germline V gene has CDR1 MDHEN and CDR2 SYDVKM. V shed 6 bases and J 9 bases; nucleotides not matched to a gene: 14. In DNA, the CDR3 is TGTGCCAGCAGCCCCCTGACAGGGTTTAAGGGTTCACCCCTCCACTTT. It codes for CASSPLTGFKGSPLHF.

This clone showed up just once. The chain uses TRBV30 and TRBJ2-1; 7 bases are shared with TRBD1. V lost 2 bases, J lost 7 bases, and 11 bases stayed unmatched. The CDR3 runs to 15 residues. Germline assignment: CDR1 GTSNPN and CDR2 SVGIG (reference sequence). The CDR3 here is CAWSPGTDMKNEQFF. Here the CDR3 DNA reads TGTGCCTGGAGTCCCGGGACAGATATGAAAAATGAGCAGTTCTTC.

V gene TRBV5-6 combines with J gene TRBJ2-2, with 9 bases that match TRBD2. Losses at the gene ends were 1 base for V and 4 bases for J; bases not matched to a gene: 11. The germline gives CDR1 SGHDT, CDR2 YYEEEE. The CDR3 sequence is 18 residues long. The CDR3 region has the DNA TGTGCCAGCAGCTTGTTCATGGCGGGGGGGCCAGTCACCGGGGAGCTGTTTTTT. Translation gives CASSLFMAGGPVTGELFF.

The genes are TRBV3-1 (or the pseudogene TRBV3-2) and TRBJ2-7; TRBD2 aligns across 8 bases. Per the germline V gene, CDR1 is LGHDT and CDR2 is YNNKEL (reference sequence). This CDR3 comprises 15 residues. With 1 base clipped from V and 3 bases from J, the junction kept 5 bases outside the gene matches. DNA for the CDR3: TGTGCCAGCAGCCAAGGAGCGGGAGAGGTCTACGAGCAGTACTTC. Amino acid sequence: CASSQGAGEVYEQYF.

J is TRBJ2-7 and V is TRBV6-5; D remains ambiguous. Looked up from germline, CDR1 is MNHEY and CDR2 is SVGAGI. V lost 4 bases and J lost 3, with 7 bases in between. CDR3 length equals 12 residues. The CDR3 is CASSSRGYEQYF. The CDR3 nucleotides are TGTGCCAGCAGTTCCCGAGGCTACGAGCAGTACTTC.

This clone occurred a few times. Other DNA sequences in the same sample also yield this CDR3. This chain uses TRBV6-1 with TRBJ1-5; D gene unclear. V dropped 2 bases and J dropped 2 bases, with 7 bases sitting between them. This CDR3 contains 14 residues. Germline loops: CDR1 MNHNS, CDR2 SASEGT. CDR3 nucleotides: TGTGCCAGCAGTGAAAGCGGGGGCAATCAGCCCCAGCATTTT. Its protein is CASSESGGNQPQHF.

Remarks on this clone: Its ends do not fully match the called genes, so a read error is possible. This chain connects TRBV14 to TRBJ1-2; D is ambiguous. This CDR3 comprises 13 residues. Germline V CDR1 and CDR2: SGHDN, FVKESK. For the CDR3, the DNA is TGTGCCAGCAGCCAAGAGGAGTTCTTGGAGTCTCACTTC. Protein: CASSQEEFLESHF.

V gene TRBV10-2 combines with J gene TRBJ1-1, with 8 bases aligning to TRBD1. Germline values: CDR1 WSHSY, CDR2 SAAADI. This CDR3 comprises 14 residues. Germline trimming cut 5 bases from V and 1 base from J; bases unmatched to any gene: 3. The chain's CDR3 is CASSFGTGNTEAFF. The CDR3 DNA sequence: TGCGCCAGCAGTTTCGGGACAGGGAACACTGAAGCTTTCTTT.

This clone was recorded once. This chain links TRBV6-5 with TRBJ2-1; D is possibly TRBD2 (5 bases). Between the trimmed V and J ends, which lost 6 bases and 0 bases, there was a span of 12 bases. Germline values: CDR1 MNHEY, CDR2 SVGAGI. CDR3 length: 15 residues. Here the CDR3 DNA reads TGTGCCAGCAGATCGGACTGGAGCTCCTACAATGAGCAGTTCTTC. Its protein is CASRSDWSSYNEQFF.

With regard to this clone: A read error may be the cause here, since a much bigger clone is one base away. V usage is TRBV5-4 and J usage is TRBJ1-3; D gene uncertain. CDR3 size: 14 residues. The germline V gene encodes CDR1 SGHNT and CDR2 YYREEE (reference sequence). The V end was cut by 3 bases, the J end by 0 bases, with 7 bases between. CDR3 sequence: CASSSADSGNTIYF. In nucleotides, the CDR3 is TGTGCCAGCAGCTCCGCGGACTCTGGAAACACCATATATTTT.

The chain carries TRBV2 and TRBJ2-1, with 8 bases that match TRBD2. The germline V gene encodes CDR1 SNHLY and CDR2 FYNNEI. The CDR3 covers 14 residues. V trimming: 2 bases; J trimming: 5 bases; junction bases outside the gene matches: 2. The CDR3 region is CASSESGLDNEQFF. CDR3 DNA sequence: TGTGCCAGCAGTGAATCGGGACTAGACAATGAGCAGTTCTTC.

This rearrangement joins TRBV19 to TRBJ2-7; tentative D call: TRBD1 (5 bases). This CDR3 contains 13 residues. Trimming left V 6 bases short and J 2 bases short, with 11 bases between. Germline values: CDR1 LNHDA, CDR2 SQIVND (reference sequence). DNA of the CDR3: TGTGCCAGTAGGGACAAGACGGCCTACGAGCAGTACTTC. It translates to CASRDKTAYEQYF.

CDR3 coding DNA: TGTGCCAGCACTAATACAGGGTTCGGCTACACCTTC. Amino acids: CASTNTGFGYTF. J is TRBJ1-2 and V is TRBV2; possibly TRBD1 for D (6 bases). Trimming shortened V by 7 bases and J by 8 bases, and 14 bases separated the two germline ends. Germline lookup yields CDR1 SNHLY and CDR2 FYNNEI. The CDR3 has 12 residues.